One and the same sample provided the 10 T cell receptor beta chains below, sequenced in a study of blood T cells in healthy people across ages. Next came a second PCR, run for about 7 to 12 cycles, which used a sample-barcoded 5' primer along with a J-beta primer mix. TCRdb reprocessed the 5' RACE reads with MiXCR, giving one entry per CDR3 protein. This table has about 380,000 distinct CDR3 sequences, roughly half appearing once. The sequenced sample consisted of blood. The receptors were sampled from a man between 60 and 70 years old in good health.

As regards this clonotype: At one end the junction does not follow the germline gene, possibly because of a read error. The chain carries TRBV5-1 and TRBJ2-4, with 7 nucleotides matching TRBD2. Germline V CDR1 and CDR2: SGHRS, YFSETQ. There are 14 residues in the CDR3. The CDR3 DNA reads as TGCGCCAGCAGCTTGGACGCTAGCGGAAACATTCGGTACTTC. It yields the protein CASSLDASGNIRYF.

CDR3: CASSLIRVTGTSGGKQFF. CDR3 nucleotide sequence: TGCGCCAGCAGCTTGATTCGTGTAACCGGGACTAGCGGGGGAAAGCAGTTCTTC. The chain links TRBV5-1 to TRBJ2-1, with 14 bases lining up with TRBD2. The CDR3 extends over 18 amino acids. In germline, CDR1 is SGHRS, CDR2 YFSETQ. The V segment lost 1 base and the J segment 11 bases; nucleotides outside the gene matches: 14.

This clonotype has more than one count but fewer than ten. The chain has TRBV12-5 and TRBJ2-5; unclear D gene. The germline V gene encodes CDR1 LGHNT and CDR2 FRNRAP. V lost 3 bases to trimming and J lost 5 bases, with 4 bases between them. The CDR3 is 11 residues long. The CDR3 sequence: CASGFSETQYF. Here the CDR3 DNA reads TGTGCTAGTGGTTTCTCGGAGACCCAGTACTTC.

The CDR3 DNA reads TGCAGTGCTAGAGATCGGCCTAGCGGGGCCCTCTCCTACAATGAGCAGTTCTTC. Its protein product is CSARDRPSGALSYNEQFF. The chain has TRBV20-1 and TRBJ2-1; TRBD2 matches 9 bases. Germline assignment: CDR1 DFQATT and CDR2 SNEGSKA (reference sequence). This CDR3 spans 18 amino acids. Losses at the gene ends were 0 bases for V and 0 bases for J; bases not matched to a gene: 9.

V is TRBV2 and J is TRBJ2-7; D is possibly TRBD1 (5 bases). The CDR3 sequence is 13 residues long. V lost 2 bases to trimming and J lost 7 bases, with 12 bases between them. Germline loops: CDR1 SNHLY, CDR2 FYNNEI. The CDR3 DNA reads as TGTGCCAGCAGTGAATACCCCAGGGAAGAGCAGTACTTC. As protein: CASSEYPREEQYF.

CDR3 in DNA: TGTGCCAGCAGCTTAGCGGGGCGGGGTGCCTATAATTCACCCCTCCACTTT. Translation gives CASSLAGRGAYNSPLHF. The chain is built from TRBV7-6 and TRBJ1-6, with D perhaps TRBD1 (5 bases). Trimming stripped 0 bases from V and 2 bases from J, with 11 bases between. From germline, CDR1 is SGHVS and CDR2 FNYEAQ. This CDR3 spans 17 amino acids.

The chain carries TRBV7-2 and TRBJ2-1, with a possible D match to TRBD2 (5 bases). The CDR3 covers 14 residues. V dropped 6 bases and J dropped 4 bases, with 13 bases sitting between them. The germline CDR1 and CDR2 sequences are SGHTA and FQGNSA. CDR3 coding DNA: TGTGCCAGCAGGGAGGCCACTTTGTACAATGAGCAGTTCTTC. It is translated as CASREATLYNEQFF.

The chain links TRBV9 to TRBJ1-1; D unclear. Germline CDR1 SGDLS, CDR2 YYNGEE. V shed 6 bases and J shed 1 base, with 19 bases lying between them. The CDR3 is 16 amino acids. Here the CDR3 DNA reads TGTGCCAGCACCCCGCAGTCCAGGATAAAGAACACTGAAGCTTTCTTT. Translating gives CASTPQSRIKNTEAFF.

The chain is built from TRBV21-1 and TRBJ2-2; the D call TRBD1 from the table was never checked on the DNA. TRBV21-1 is a listed pseudogene. This CDR3 is 18 amino acids long. The CDR3 reads CASSKGYQGAPNTGELFF. CDR3 sequence (DNA): TGTGCCAGCAGCAAGGGTTACCAGGGGGCCCCCAACACCGGGGAGCTGTTTTTT.

Note on this clonotype: A much larger clone is a single base away; this may be a read error. V is TRBV11-2 and J is TRBJ2-1; the D gene is possibly TRBD1 (6 bases). The CDR3 loop spans 20 amino acids. Germline CDR1 is SGHAT and CDR2 is FQNNGV. CDR3 loop: CASSLVLGAGSYSSHNEQFF. Here the CDR3 DNA reads TGTGCCAGCAGCTTAGTATTGGGGGCTGGCAGCTACAGCTCCCACAATGAGCAGTTCTTC.